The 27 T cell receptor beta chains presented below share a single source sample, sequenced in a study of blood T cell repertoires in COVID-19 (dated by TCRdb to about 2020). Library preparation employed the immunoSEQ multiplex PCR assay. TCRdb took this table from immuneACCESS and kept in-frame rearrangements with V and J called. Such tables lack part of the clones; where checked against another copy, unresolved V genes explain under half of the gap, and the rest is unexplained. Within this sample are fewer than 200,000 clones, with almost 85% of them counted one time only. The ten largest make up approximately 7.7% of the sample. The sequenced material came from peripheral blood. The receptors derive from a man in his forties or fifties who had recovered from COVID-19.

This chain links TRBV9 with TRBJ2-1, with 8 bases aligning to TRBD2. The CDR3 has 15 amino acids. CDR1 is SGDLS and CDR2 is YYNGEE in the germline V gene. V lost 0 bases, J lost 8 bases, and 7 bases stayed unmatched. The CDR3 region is CASSVAGTSMDEQFF. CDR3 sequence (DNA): TGTGCCAGCAGCGTAGCTGGGACTAGTATGGATGAGCAGTTCTTC.

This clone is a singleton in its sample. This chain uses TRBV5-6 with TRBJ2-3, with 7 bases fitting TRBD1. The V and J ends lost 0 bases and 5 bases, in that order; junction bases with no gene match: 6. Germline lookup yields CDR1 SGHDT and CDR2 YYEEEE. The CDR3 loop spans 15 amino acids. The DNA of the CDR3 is TGTGCCAGCAGCTTGGGACAGGGTGTAGGAGATACGCAGTATTTT. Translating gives CASSLGQGVGDTQYF.

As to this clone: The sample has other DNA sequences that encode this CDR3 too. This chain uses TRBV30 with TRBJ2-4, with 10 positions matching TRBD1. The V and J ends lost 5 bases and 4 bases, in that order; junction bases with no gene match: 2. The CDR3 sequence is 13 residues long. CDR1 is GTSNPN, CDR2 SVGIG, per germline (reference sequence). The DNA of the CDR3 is TGTGCCTGGTCGGGACAGGGGAAAAACATTCAGTACTTC. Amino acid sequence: CAWSGQGKNIQYF.

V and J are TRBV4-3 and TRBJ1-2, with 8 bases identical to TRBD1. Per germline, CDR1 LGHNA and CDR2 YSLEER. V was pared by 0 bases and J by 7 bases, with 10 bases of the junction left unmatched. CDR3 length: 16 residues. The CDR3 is CASSQDWDRRPIGYTF. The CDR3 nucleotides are TGCGCCAGCAGCCAAGATTGGGACAGGAGACCGATTGGCTACACCTTC.

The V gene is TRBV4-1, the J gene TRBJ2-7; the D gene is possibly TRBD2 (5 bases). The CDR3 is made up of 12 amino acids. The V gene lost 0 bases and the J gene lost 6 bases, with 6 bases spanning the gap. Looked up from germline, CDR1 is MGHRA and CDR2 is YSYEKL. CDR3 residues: CASSQDRGEQYF. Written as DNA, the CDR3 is TGCGCCAGCAGCCAAGATCGGGGCGAGCAGTACTTC.

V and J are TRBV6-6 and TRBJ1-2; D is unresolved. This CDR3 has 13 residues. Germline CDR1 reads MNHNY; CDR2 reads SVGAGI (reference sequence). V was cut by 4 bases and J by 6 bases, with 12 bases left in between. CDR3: CASSSGEGDGYTF. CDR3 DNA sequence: TGTGCCAGCAGTTCCGGGGAGGGAGATGGCTACACCTTC.

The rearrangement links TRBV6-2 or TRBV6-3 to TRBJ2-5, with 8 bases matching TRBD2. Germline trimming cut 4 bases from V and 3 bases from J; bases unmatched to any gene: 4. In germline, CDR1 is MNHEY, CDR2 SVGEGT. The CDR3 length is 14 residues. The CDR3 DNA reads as TGTGCCAGCAGTTCATGGCGGGGGGAAGAGACCCAGTACTTC. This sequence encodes CASSSWRGEETQYF.

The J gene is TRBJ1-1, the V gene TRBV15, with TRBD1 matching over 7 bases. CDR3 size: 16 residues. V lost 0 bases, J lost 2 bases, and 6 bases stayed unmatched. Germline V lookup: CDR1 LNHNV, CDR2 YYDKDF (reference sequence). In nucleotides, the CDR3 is TGTGCCACCAGCAGAGATTGGACAGGCGATAACACTGAAGCTTTCTTT. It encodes CATSRDWTGDNTEAFF.

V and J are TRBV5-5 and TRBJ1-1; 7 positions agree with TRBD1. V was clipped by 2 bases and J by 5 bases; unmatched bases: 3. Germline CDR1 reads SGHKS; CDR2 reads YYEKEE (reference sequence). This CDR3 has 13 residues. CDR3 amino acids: CASSLRGQTEAFF. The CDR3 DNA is TGTGCCAGCAGCTTAAGGGGGCAGACTGAAGCTTTCTTT.

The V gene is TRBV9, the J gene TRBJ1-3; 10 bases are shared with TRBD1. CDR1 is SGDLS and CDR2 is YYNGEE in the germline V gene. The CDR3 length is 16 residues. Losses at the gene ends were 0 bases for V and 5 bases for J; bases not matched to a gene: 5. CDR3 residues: CASSVDRDRGRNTIYF. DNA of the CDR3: TGTGCCAGCAGCGTAGATAGGGACAGGGGACGAAACACCATATATTTT.

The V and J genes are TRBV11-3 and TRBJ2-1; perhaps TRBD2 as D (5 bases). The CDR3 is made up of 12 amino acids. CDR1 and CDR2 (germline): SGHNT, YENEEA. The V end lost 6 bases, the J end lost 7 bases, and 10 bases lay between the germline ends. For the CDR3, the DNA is TGTGCCAGCAGTAAGATAGCGAATGAGCAGTTCTTC. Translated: CASSKIANEQFF. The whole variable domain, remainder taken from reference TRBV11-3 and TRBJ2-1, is EAGVVQSPRYKIIEKKQPVAFWCNPISGHNTLYWYLQNLGQGPELLIRYENEEAVDDSQLPKDRFSAERLKGVDSTLKIQPAELGDSAVYLCASSKIANEQFFGPGTRLTVL.

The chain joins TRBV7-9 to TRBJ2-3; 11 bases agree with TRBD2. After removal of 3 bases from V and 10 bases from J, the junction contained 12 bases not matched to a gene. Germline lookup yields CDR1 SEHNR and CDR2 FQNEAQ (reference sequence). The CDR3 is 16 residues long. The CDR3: CASSFTSGGPQGAQYF. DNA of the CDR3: TGTGCCAGCAGCTTCACTAGCGGGGGACCCCAGGGGGCGCAGTATTTT.

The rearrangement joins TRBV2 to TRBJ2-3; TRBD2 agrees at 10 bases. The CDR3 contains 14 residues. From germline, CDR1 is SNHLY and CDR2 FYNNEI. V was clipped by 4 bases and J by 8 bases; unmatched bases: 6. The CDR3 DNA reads TGTGCCAGCAGTGGAACTAGCGGGGAGCCTACGCAGTATTTT. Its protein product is CASSGTSGEPTQYF.

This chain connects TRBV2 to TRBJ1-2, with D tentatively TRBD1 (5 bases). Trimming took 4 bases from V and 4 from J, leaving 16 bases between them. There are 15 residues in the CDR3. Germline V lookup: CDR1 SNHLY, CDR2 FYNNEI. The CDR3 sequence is CASSAENQGTYGYTF. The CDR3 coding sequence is TGTGCCAGCAGTGCAGAAAACCAGGGTACCTATGGCTACACCTTC.

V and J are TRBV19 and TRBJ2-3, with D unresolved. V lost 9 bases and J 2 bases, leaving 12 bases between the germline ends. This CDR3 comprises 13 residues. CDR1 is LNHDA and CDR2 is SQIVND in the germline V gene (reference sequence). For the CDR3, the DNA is TGTGCCAGATCGGTAGCTGACACAGATACGCAGTATTTT. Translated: CARSVADTDTQYF.

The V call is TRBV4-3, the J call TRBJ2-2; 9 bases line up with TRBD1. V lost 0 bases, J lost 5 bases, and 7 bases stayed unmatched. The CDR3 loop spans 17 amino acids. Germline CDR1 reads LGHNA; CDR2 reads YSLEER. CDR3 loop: CASSQEGGQGGTGELFF. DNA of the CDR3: TGCGCCAGCAGCCAAGAAGGGGGACAGGGAGGGACCGGGGAGCTGTTTTTT.

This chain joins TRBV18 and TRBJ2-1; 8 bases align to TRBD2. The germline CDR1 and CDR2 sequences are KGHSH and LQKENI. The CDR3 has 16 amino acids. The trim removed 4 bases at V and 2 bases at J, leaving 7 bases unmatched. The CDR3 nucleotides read TGTGCCAGCTCACTCTCCGGGGGGGGCGCCTACAATGAGCAGTTCTTC. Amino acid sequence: CASSLSGGGAYNEQFF.

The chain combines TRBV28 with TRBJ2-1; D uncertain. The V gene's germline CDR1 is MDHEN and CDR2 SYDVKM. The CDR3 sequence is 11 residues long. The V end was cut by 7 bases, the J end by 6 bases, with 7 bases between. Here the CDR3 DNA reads TGTGCCAGCACCCTATTCAATGAGCAGTTCTTC. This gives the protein CASTLFNEQFF.

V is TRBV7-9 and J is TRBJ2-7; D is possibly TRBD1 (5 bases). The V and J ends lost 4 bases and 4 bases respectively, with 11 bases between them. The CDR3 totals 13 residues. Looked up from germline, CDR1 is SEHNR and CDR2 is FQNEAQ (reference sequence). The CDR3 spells CASSSQGRYEQYF. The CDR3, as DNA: TGTGCCAGCAGCTCCCAGGGCCGGTACGAGCAGTACTTC.

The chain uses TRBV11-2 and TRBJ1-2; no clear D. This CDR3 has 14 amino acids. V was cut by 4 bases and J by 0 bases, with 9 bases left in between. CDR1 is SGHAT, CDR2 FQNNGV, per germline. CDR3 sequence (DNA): TGTGCCAGCAGCTCTTCCCTAGCTAACTATGGCTACACCTTC. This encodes CASSSSLANYGYTF.

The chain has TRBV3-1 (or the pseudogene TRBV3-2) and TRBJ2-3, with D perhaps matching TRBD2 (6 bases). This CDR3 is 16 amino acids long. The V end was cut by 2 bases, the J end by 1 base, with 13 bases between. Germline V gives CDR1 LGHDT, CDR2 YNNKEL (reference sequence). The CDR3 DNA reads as TGTGCCAGCAGCCAATTAGGTGGCGGGGGCACAGATACGCAGTATTTT. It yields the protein CASSQLGGGGTDTQYF.

The CDR3 sequence is CASSPQGDTEAFF. CDR3 sequence (DNA): TGTGCCAGCAGCCCCCAGGGGGACACTGAAGCTTTCTTT. This rearrangement joins TRBV6-2 or TRBV6-3 to TRBJ1-1; TRBD1 agrees at 7 bases. CDR1 MNHEY and CDR2 SVGEGT come from the germline V gene. The CDR3 totals 13 residues. Trimming removed 6 bases from V and 3 bases from J; junction bases left unmatched: 4.

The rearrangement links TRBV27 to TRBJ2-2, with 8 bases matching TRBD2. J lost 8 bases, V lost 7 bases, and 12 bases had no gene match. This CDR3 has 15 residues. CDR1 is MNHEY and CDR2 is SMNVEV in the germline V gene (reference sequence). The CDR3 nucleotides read TGTGCCAGCAAGGGTAGCGGGACAAACCGGGGGGAGCTGTTTTTT. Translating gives CASKGSGTNRGELFF.

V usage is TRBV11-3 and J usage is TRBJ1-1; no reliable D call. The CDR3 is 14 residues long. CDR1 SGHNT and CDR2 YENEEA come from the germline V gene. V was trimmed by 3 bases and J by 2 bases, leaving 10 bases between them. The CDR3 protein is CASSLGHPNTEAFF. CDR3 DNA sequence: TGTGCCAGCAGCTTGGGCCATCCCAACACTGAAGCTTTCTTT.

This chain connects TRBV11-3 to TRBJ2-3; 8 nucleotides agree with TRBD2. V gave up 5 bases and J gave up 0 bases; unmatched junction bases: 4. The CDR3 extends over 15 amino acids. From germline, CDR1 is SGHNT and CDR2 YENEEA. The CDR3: CASSRSGTSTDTQYF. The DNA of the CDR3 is TGTGCCAGCAGCCGTAGCGGGACTAGCACAGATACGCAGTATTTT.

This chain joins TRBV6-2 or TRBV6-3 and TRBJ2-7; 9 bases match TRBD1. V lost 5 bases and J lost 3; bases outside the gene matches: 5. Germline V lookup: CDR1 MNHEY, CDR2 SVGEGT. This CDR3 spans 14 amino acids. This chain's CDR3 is CASSPGQGFYEQYF. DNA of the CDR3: TGTGCCAGCAGTCCGGGACAGGGTTTCTACGAGCAGTACTTC.

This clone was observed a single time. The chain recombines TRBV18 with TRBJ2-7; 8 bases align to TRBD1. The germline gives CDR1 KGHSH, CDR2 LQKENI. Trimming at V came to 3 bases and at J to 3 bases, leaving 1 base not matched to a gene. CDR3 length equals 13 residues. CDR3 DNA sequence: TGTGCCAGCTCACCGGACAGGGTCTACGAGCAGTACTTC. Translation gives CASSPDRVYEQYF.